The 27 T cell receptor beta chains below come from one sample, sequenced in a study of blood T cell repertoires in COVID-19. Generated by immunoSEQ multiplex PCR, the TCRdb table keeps only in-frame clones and is missing some. The sample consists of about 310,000 clones, roughly 87% of them appearing once. Sequenced material: peripheral blood. The origin of the receptors is a man in his fifties with active or convalescent COVID-19.

V usage is TRBV5-1 and J usage is TRBJ2-7, with D perhaps matching TRBD1 (6 bases). This CDR3 comprises 13 residues. Trimming shortened V by 0 bases and J by 3 bases, and 7 bases separated the two germline ends. The germline CDR1 and CDR2 sequences are SGHRS and YFSETQ. The CDR3 protein is CASSLARGYEQYF. CDR3 DNA: TGCGCCAGCAGCTTGGCCAGGGGCTACGAGCAGTACTTC. Full variable domain (rest looked up from reference TRBV5-1 and TRBJ2-7): KAGVTQTPRYLIKTRGQQVTLSCSPISGHRSVSWYQQTPGQGLQFLFEYFSETQRNKGNFPGRFSGRQFSNSRSEMNVSTLELGDSALYLCASSLARGYEQYFGPGTRLTVT.

The chain has TRBV7-9 and TRBJ2-7; 7 nucleotides line up with TRBD1. The CDR3 has 14 residues. Germline lookup yields CDR1 SEHNR and CDR2 FQNEAQ (reference sequence). The V segment lost 5 bases and the J segment 1 base; nucleotides outside the gene matches: 5. The CDR3 is CASSPPGGSYEQYF. The CDR3 DNA sequence: TGTGCCAGCAGCCCCCCAGGGGGTTCCTACGAGCAGTACTTC.

The rearrangement joins TRBV7-9 to TRBJ1-4; D is ambiguous. CDR1 is SEHNR and CDR2 is FQNEAQ in the germline V gene (reference sequence). The CDR3 sequence is 14 residues long. The V and J ends lost 6 bases and 4 bases respectively, with 12 bases between them. CDR3 region: CASRQTGGNEKLFF. The CDR3 nucleotides are TGTGCCAGCAGACAGACGGGAGGTAATGAAAAACTGTTTTTT.

A few counts support this clone. The V call is TRBV28, the J call TRBJ1-2; D is unresolved. CDR3 length: 13 residues. Trimming shortened V by 2 bases and J by 8 bases, and 12 bases separated the two germline ends. Germline V gene lookup returns CDR1 MDHEN and CDR2 SYDVKM. The CDR3 DNA follows: TGTGCCAGCAGTTTAGGAGGTTCGGGCGGCTACACCTTC. Amino acids: CASSLGGSGGYTF.

The chain is built from TRBV6-5 and TRBJ1-4, with 7 bases aligning to TRBD1. Germline V gives CDR1 MNHEY, CDR2 SVGAGI. V trimming: 0 bases; J trimming: 12 bases; junction bases outside the gene matches: 10. The CDR3 runs to 15 residues. CDR3 loop: CASSYSTTGYEELFF. DNA of the CDR3: TGTGCCAGCAGTTACTCGACGACAGGGTATGAGGAACTGTTTTTT.

The V and J genes are TRBV6-2 or TRBV6-3 and TRBJ2-3; 10 bases align to TRBD2. This CDR3 is 13 amino acids long. The trim removed 7 bases at V and 7 bases at J, leaving 5 bases unmatched. Germline lookup yields CDR1 MNHEY and CDR2 SVGEGT. CDR3 in DNA: TGTGCCAGCACCCCAGCGGGGGGGAATACGCAGTATTTT. Translated: CASTPAGGNTQYF.

The chain recombines TRBV4-2 with TRBJ1-2; D possibly corresponds to TRBD1 (5 bases). This CDR3 has 18 residues. The germline V gene has CDR1 LGHNA and CDR2 YNFKEQ. Trimming shortened V by 1 base and J by 8 bases, and 26 bases separated the two germline ends. The CDR3 here is CASSQASGAGTSRSGYTF. The CDR3 DNA is TGTGCCAGCAGCCAAGCGAGCGGGGCAGGGACGAGTCGGTCAGGCTACACCTTC.

The chain joins TRBV5-1 to TRBJ2-2, with TRBD2 matching over 9 bases. Germline loops: CDR1 SGHRS, CDR2 YFSETQ. Losses at the gene ends were 5 bases for V and 4 bases for J; bases not matched to a gene: 9. The CDR3 is 16 amino acids. CDR3 in DNA: TGCGCCAGCAGTCCCTTCGCGGGAGGGGCCACCGGGGAGCTGTTTTTT. Protein: CASSPFAGGATGELFF.

In DNA form, the CDR3 reads TGTGCCTACCGGCGGGGGGAATATGGCTACACCTTC. Protein: CAYRRGEYGYTF. The V and J genes are TRBV30 and TRBJ1-2, with a weak D call TRBD1 (5 bases). The CDR3 length is 12 residues. The germline CDR1 and CDR2 sequences are GTSNPN and SVGIG (reference sequence). With 7 bases removed from V and 5 bases from J, the gap between germline ends came to 14 bases.

The sample holds a few counts of this clone. The CDR3 bases are TGTGCCAGCAGCTTTCTCGGGGGGGGCCCCGGGGAGCTGTTTTTT. Amino acid sequence: CASSFLGGGPGELFF. The chain is built from TRBV11-2 and TRBJ2-2, with TRBD2 identical over 8 bases. After removal of 3 bases from V and 6 bases from J, the junction contained 6 bases not matched to a gene. From germline, CDR1 is SGHAT and CDR2 FQNNGV. This CDR3 comprises 15 residues. The full variable domain, rest sourced from reference TRBV11-2 and TRBJ2-2, is EAGVAQSPRYKIIEKRQSVAFWCNPISGHATLYWYQQILGQGPKLLIQFQNNGVVDDSQLPKDRFSAERLKGVDSTLKIQPAKLEDSAVYLCASSFLGGGPGELFFGEGSRLTVL.

This chain links TRBV20-1 with TRBJ1-5, with D tentatively TRBD1 (6 bases). CDR1 and CDR2 (germline): DFQATT, SNEGSKA (reference sequence). The CDR3 has 14 residues. The V and J ends lost 3 bases and 6 bases respectively, with 15 bases between them. The DNA for the CDR3 is TGCAGTGCTAGTGGGGGGGGGCTAGGTCAGCCCCAGCATTTT. This gives the protein CSASGGGLGQPQHF.

The CDR3 spells CASSPSGTGVNQPQHF. The CDR3 bases are TGTGCCAGCTCACCGTCCGGGACAGGGGTCAATCAGCCCCAGCATTTT. The rearrangement joins TRBV18 to TRBJ1-5; 10 bases fit TRBD1. The germline V gene has CDR1 KGHSH and CDR2 LQKENI. With V trimmed by 3 bases and J by 3 bases, 5 bases remained unmatched. The CDR3 has 16 amino acids.

The chain links TRBV27 to TRBJ1-1; D remains unclear. CDR1 is MNHEY and CDR2 is SMNVEV in the germline V gene (reference sequence). This CDR3 has 13 amino acids. Trimming shortened V by 4 bases and J by 4 bases, and 10 bases separated the two germline ends. The CDR3 DNA reads TGTGCCAGCAGTTCAGGAGGGAGCACTGAAGCTTTCTTT. It encodes CASSSGGSTEAFF.

The rearrangement joins TRBV5-1 to TRBJ1-1; the match to TRBD1 covers 7 bases. This CDR3 has 18 residues. V trimming: 0 bases; J trimming: 1 base; junction bases outside the gene matches: 12. Germline values: CDR1 SGHRS, CDR2 YFSETQ. The CDR3 sequence: CASSLVTEPGGENTEAFF. The CDR3 DNA sequence: TGCGCCAGCAGCTTGGTTACCGAGCCAGGGGGAGAGAACACTGAAGCTTTCTTT. Combining the CDR3 with reference TRBV5-1 and TRBJ1-1 gives the whole variable domain KAGVTQTPRYLIKTRGQQVTLSCSPISGHRSVSWYQQTPGQGLQFLFEYFSETQRNKGNFPGRFSGRQFSNSRSEMNVSTLELGDSALYLCASSLVTEPGGENTEAFFGQGTRLTVV.

The rearrangement joins TRBV18 to TRBJ1-1; a weak D match, TRBD1 (6 bases). Per germline, CDR1 KGHSH and CDR2 LQKENI. Trimming left V 6 bases short and J 5 bases short, with 13 bases between. CDR3 length: 13 amino acids. This chain's CDR3 is CASSTTGITEAFF. In nucleotides, the CDR3 is TGTGCCAGCTCCACTACAGGGATTACTGAAGCTTTCTTT.

The V and J genes are TRBV27 and TRBJ2-7; TRBD1 matches at 8 bases. This CDR3 comprises 15 residues. V trimming: 6 bases; J trimming: 4 bases; junction bases outside the gene matches: 11. CDR1 is MNHEY, CDR2 SMNVEV, per germline (reference sequence). As DNA, the CDR3 is TGTGCCAGCAGCCTCTTCCAGGGGGCTCGATACGAGCAGTACTTC. This sequence encodes CASSLFQGARYEQYF.

This chain links TRBV28 with TRBJ2-7, with TRBD1 matching over 7 bases. The V gene end was trimmed by 4 bases and the J gene end by 4 bases; junction bases not matched to a gene: 10. CDR1 and CDR2 (germline): MDHEN, SYDVKM. The length of the CDR3 is 15 residues. The CDR3 DNA sequence: TGTGCCAGCAGTTATGCGGACGGGACAGATTACGAGCAGTACTTC. This sequence encodes CASSYADGTDYEQYF.

The sample holds one count of this clone. The gene calls are TRBV30 and TRBJ1-5, with D perhaps matching TRBD1 (5 bases). Germline V gene sequence: CDR1 GTSNPN, CDR2 SVGIG (reference sequence). The CDR3 length is 14 residues. V lost 5 bases, J lost 7 bases, and 18 bases lay in between. The CDR3 spells CAWAGTGGGQPQHF. CDR3 coding DNA: TGTGCCTGGGCCGGGACGGGGGGAGGCCAGCCCCAGCATTTT.

The gene calls are TRBV6-5 and TRBJ2-3; 10 bases agree with TRBD2. The CDR3 is made up of 16 amino acids. Germline values: CDR1 MNHEY, CDR2 SVGAGI. V lost 2 bases and J lost 9; bases outside the gene matches: 11. The CDR3 spells CASSYAGLAAKSTQYF. CDR3 sequence (DNA): TGTGCCAGCAGTTACGCCGGACTAGCGGCGAAATCCACGCAGTATTTT.

This clone was found once. The chain couples TRBV29-1 to TRBJ1-1; 7 bases align to TRBD1. CDR3 size: 13 residues. V was clipped by 4 bases and J by 1 base; unmatched bases: 3. Germline V gene sequence: CDR1 SQVTM, CDR2 ANQGSEA. The CDR3 DNA sequence: TGCAGCGTTGCGGGACAGCAGAACACTGAAGCTTTCTTT. It specifies CSVAGQQNTEAFF.

The V call is TRBV27, the J call TRBJ2-1; 8 nucleotides match TRBD2. Germline loops: CDR1 MNHEY, CDR2 SMNVEV (reference sequence). CDR3 length: 18 residues. After removal of 0 bases from V and 1 base from J, the junction contained 8 bases not matched to a gene. CDR3 nucleotide sequence: TGTGCCAGCAGTTTATCCCCTAGCGGGCTTAGGTCCTACAATGAGCAGTTCTTC. The encoded protein is CASSLSPSGLRSYNEQFF.

This clone appeared a single time. The chain uses TRBV28 and TRBJ1-5, with TRBD1 as a possible D gene (5 bases). The CDR3 consists of 15 residues. Looked up from germline, CDR1 is MDHEN and CDR2 is SYDVKM. Trimming stripped 5 bases from V and 0 bases from J, with 11 bases between. The CDR3 region is CASSDGQGSNQPQHF. As DNA, the CDR3 is TGTGCCAGCAGTGACGGGCAGGGTAGCAATCAGCCCCAGCATTTT.

J is TRBJ2-7 and V is TRBV30; D gene ambiguous. Germline V gene sequence: CDR1 GTSNPN, CDR2 SVGIG (reference sequence). Trimming pared 3 bases from V and 9 bases from J, leaving 9 bases between. This CDR3 is built from 10 residues. The CDR3 spells CAWRDRVQYF. The CDR3 coding sequence is TGTGCCTGGAGAGATCGAGTGCAGTACTTC.

The V and J genes are TRBV27 and TRBJ2-5; D is perhaps TRBD2 (7 bases). V lost 0 bases to trimming and J lost 5 bases, with 13 bases between them. The CDR3 loop spans 15 amino acids. Germline V lookup: CDR1 MNHEY, CDR2 SMNVEV (reference sequence). CDR3 DNA: TGTGCCAGCAGTTTATCAGGGGGGGTTTGGGAGACCCAGTACTTC. Protein: CASSLSGGVWETQYF.

The chain carries TRBV7-2 and TRBJ2-7; D gene unclear. This CDR3 is 13 amino acids long. V lost 3 bases and J 5 bases, leaving 11 bases between the germline ends. From germline, CDR1 is SGHTA and CDR2 FQGNSA. The CDR3 DNA reads as TGTGCCAGCAGCTTGACACAACGCCACGAGCAGTACTTC. As protein: CASSLTQRHEQYF.

The gene calls are TRBV10-1 and TRBJ2-5; TRBD2 agrees at 7 bases. CDR3 length: 13 amino acids. Germline trimming cut 5 bases from V and 7 bases from J; bases unmatched to any gene: 7. Looked up from germline, CDR1 is WNHNN and CDR2 is SYGVQD (reference sequence). The CDR3 loop reads CASSRAGEATQYF. Written as DNA, the CDR3 is TGCGCCAGCAGTAGGGCGGGAGAAGCGACCCAGTACTTC.

The chain uses TRBV7-2 and TRBJ1-3; tentatively, D is TRBD1 (6 bases). Looked up from germline, CDR1 is SGHTA and CDR2 is FQGNSA. This CDR3 contains 14 residues. The V end lost 5 bases, the J end lost 0 bases, and 8 bases lay between the germline ends. This chain's CDR3 is CASSLQGSGNTIYF. CDR3 DNA: TGTGCCAGCAGCCTACAGGGCTCTGGAAACACCATATATTTT.